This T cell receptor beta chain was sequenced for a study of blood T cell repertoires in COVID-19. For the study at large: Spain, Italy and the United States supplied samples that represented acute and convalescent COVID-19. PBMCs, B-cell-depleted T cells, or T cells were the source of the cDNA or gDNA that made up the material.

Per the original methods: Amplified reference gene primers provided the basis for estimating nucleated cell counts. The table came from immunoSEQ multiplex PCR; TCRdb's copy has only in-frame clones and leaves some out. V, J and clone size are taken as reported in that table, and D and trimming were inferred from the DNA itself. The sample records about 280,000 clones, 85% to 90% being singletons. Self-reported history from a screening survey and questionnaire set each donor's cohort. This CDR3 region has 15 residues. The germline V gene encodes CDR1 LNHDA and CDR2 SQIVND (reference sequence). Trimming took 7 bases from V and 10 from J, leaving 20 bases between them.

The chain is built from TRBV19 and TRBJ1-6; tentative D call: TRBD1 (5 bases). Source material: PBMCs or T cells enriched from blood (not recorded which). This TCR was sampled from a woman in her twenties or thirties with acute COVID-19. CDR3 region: CASTLKAGGGSPLHF. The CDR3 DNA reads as TGTGCCAGTACCCTAAAAGCCGGGGGTGGCTCACCCCTCCACTTT.